These 16 T cell receptor beta chains were all obtained from the same sample, sequenced in a study of Ad26.COV2.S vaccination and SARS-CoV-2 variants. Sequencing was performed with immunoSEQ multiplex PCR; in TCRdb, only in-frame clones are kept and a portion is missing. The sample includes roughly 270,000 clones, over 75% of them seen just once. Specified treatment: roughly 18 received Ad26.COV2.S at low or high dose, single or two shots; about 5 received placebo; per-sample allocation not given. The investigators took samples on day 63 after the first vaccine or placebo injection. The material sequenced was peripheral blood, taken in a trial of Ad26.COV2.S vaccine versus placebo. The receptors derive from a person aged 18 to 59 who received the Ad26.COV2.S COVID-19 vaccine or a placebo.

J is TRBJ1-2 and V is TRBV3-1 (or the pseudogene TRBV3-2), with no clear D. The CDR3 length is 14 residues. Per germline, CDR1 LGHDT and CDR2 YNNKEL (reference sequence). The germline V and J ends were trimmed by 1 base and 7 bases, with 13 bases remaining between them. The CDR3 DNA is TGTGCCAGCAGCCAAGGGGAGACATCAGCTGGCTACACCTTC. This codes for CASSQGETSAGYTF.

In nucleotides, the CDR3 is TGTGCCAGCAGCTGGAGGGTCCAAGAGACCCAGTACTTC. Encoded protein: CASSWRVQETQYF. The rearrangement uses TRBV12-3 or TRBV12-4 and TRBJ2-5; possibly TRBD2 for D (6 bases). Trimming shortened V by 6 bases and J by 1 base, and 9 bases separated the two germline ends. The CDR3 totals 13 residues.

This clone was recorded only once. The chain uses TRBV28 and TRBJ1-6; 9 bases match TRBD1. The CDR3 sequence is 18 residues long. The V gene end was trimmed by 8 bases and the J gene end by 7 bases; junction bases not matched to a gene: 18. From germline, CDR1 is MDHEN and CDR2 SYDVKM. The CDR3 sequence: CASGSGQGLGQANSPLHF. The CDR3 region has the DNA TGTGCCAGCGGTTCGGGACAGGGCTTAGGCCAGGCAAATTCACCCCTCCACTTT.

The rearrangement joins TRBV18 to TRBJ1-5, with no clear D. This CDR3 contains 13 residues. V was trimmed by 2 bases and J by 7 bases, leaving 9 bases between them. CDR1 and CDR2 from the germline V gene are KGHSH and LQKENI. This CDR3 reads CASSPGVLQPQHF. Written as DNA, the CDR3 is TGTGCCAGCTCACCAGGTGTCCTGCAGCCCCAGCATTTT.

The CDR3 sequence: CATSDPHGRDNEQFF. As DNA, the CDR3 is TGTGCCACCAGTGACCCCCACGGGCGAGACAATGAGCAGTTCTTC. V is TRBV24-1 and J is TRBJ2-1, with D unresolved. Trimming pared 4 bases from V and 5 bases from J, leaving 14 bases between. From germline, CDR1 is KGHDR and CDR2 SFDVKD. CDR3 size: 15 residues.

The chain employs TRBV7-9 and TRBJ1-5; TRBD1 agrees at 9 bases. Germline V gene sequence: CDR1 SEHNR, CDR2 FQNEAQ (reference sequence). V was clipped by 3 bases and J by 6 bases; unmatched bases: 3. The CDR3 contains 14 residues. As DNA, the CDR3 is TGTGCCAGCAGCTTGGGACAGGGCGGTCAGCCCCAGCATTTT. Residues: CASSLGQGGQPQHF.

This chain uses TRBV12-3 or TRBV12-4 with TRBJ1-1, with D uncertain. V was clipped by 10 bases and J by 1 base, with 13 bases between them. This CDR3 spans 13 amino acids. CDR3 residues: CATRRTANTEAFF. DNA of the CDR3: TGTGCCACCAGGCGTACTGCGAACACTGAAGCTTTCTTT.

This chain connects TRBV4-3 to TRBJ2-7; D not certain. This CDR3 has 13 residues. From germline, CDR1 is LGHNA and CDR2 YSLEER. The ends were cut back, 0 bases at V and 3 bases at J, with 6 bases in the middle. This chain's CDR3 is CASSQDGDYEQYF. As DNA, the CDR3 is TGCGCCAGCAGCCAAGATGGGGACTACGAGCAGTACTTC.

The chain combines TRBV6-1 with TRBJ2-5, with a weak D call TRBD2 (5 bases). The germline CDR1 and CDR2 sequences are MNHNS and SASEGT. The CDR3 contains 14 residues. V was pared by 2 bases and J by 5 bases, with 12 bases between. Here the CDR3 reads CASSESGLSETQYF. The CDR3 nucleotides are TGTGCCAGCAGTGAATCGGGGTTAAGTGAGACCCAGTACTTC.

A single count supports this clone. CDR3 sequence: CASSDDSNQPQHF. As DNA, the CDR3 is TGTGCCAGCAGTGATGATAGCAATCAGCCCCAGCATTTT. This chain joins TRBV2 and TRBJ1-5; no clear D. The ends were cut back, 3 bases at V and 0 bases at J, with 3 bases in the middle. The germline gives CDR1 SNHLY, CDR2 FYNNEI. The CDR3 extends over 13 amino acids. Combining the CDR3 with reference TRBV2 and TRBJ1-5 gives the whole variable domain EPEVTQTPSHQVTQMGQEVILRCVPISNHLYFYWYRQILGQKVEFLVSFYNNEISEKSEIFDDQFSVERPDGSNFTLKIRSTKLEDSAMYFCASSDDSNQPQHFGDGTRLSIL.

The J gene is TRBJ2-5, the V gene TRBV6-5, with 8 nucleotides matching TRBD1. Germline V lookup: CDR1 MNHEY, CDR2 SVGAGI. The CDR3 has 12 residues. V was pared by 5 bases and J by 5 bases, with 1 base of the junction left unmatched. The DNA of the CDR3 is TGTGCCAGCAGTCAGGGGGCCGAGACCCAGTACTTC. Its protein is CASSQGAETQYF.

J is TRBJ2-2 and V is TRBV5-1, with D unresolved. Between the trimmed V and J ends, which lost 0 bases and 5 bases, there was a span of 5 bases. The CDR3 length is 13 residues. The V gene's germline CDR1 is SGHRS and CDR2 YFSETQ. The CDR3 loop is CASSLAVTGELFF. The CDR3 DNA reads as TGCGCCAGCAGCTTGGCGGTTACCGGGGAGCTGTTTTTT. Based on the CDR3 plus reference TRBV5-1 and TRBJ2-2, the full variable domain is KAGVTQTPRYLIKTRGQQVTLSCSPISGHRSVSWYQQTPGQGLQFLFEYFSETQRNKGNFPGRFSGRQFSNSRSEMNVSTLELGDSALYLCASSLAVTGELFFGEGSRLTVL.

This clone was observed a single time. V usage is TRBV27 and J usage is TRBJ2-7, with 9 bases aligning to TRBD2. Germline CDR1 reads MNHEY; CDR2 reads SMNVEV (reference sequence). The CDR3 is made up of 15 amino acids. V was clipped by 6 bases and J by 0 bases; unmatched bases: 6. CDR3 sequence (DNA): TGTGCCAGCAGCTTTACTAGCGGGCCCTCCTACGAGCAGTACTTC. It specifies CASSFTSGPSYEQYF.

The chain links TRBV5-1 to TRBJ1-1; D call uncertain. Germline lookup yields CDR1 SGHRS and CDR2 YFSETQ. Trimming left V 6 bases short and J 1 base short, with 4 bases between. This CDR3 spans 11 amino acids. The CDR3 loop is CASTGNTEAFF. Here the CDR3 DNA reads TGCGCCAGCACTGGGAACACTGAAGCTTTCTTT.

This chain joins TRBV7-2 and TRBJ2-7; tentatively, D is TRBD2 (5 bases). The CDR3 runs 13 residues. Per germline, CDR1 SGHTA and CDR2 FQGNSA. Trimming took off 1 base at V and 3 bases at J, with 7 bases between the two ends. CDR3 coding DNA: TGTGCCAGCAGCTTAGGTCGGGGCTACGAGCAGTACTTC. Its protein is CASSLGRGYEQYF.

J is TRBJ2-3 and V is TRBV15, with D maybe TRBD2 (6 bases). The CDR3 loop spans 17 amino acids. Trimming cost V 3 bases and J 2 bases, with 18 bases left between them. CDR1 and CDR2 from the germline V gene are LNHNV and YYDKDF (reference sequence). CDR3 protein: CATSRDLAAGVTDTQYF. Written as DNA, the CDR3 is TGTGCCACCAGCAGGGATCTTGCAGCGGGCGTCACAGATACGCAGTATTTT.